This TCR beta chain was obtained from a study of regulatory T cells in long-lasting Graves disease. Assembly of TCR beta libraries relied on iRepertoire HTBI primers together with Arm-PCR of CDR3 regions. TCRdb ran MiXCR on the multiplex PCR reads and lists one entry per CDR3 protein. The sample includes 350,000 to 450,000 distinct CDR3 sequences, 14% to 15% of them seen just once. Many counts were recorded for this clonotype. Described time point: newly diagnosed GD, antithyroid drugs for less than 3 months. The TCR library was made from RNA extracted from PBMCs. The CDR3 consists of 15 residues. V gave up 5 bases and J gave up 7 bases; unmatched junction bases: 11. The germline V gene has CDR1 MNHNS and CDR2 SASEGT. This same sample was also taken into another study, of T cells in Graves' hyperthyroidism and ophthalmopathy.

The sequences come from peripheral blood mononuclear cells (PBMCs), collected at new diagnosis, from a patient treated with antithyroid drugs. The chain links TRBV6-1 to TRBJ2-7, with TRBD1 matching over 10 bases. The sequence came from a woman between 25 and 40 years old with Graves disease. The CDR3 loop reads CASSMPGQGLGEQYF. Here the CDR3 DNA reads TGTGCCAGCAGTATGCCGGGACAGGGGTTGGGTGAGCAGTACTTC.